Below, 19 T cell receptor beta chains from the same sample are listed, as sequenced in a study of blood T cell repertoires in COVID-19. Profiling relied on immunoSEQ multiplex PCR, and the TCRdb table lists in-frame clones only, not all of them. The table includes 95,000 to 150,000 clones, roughly 79% detected once. The sequencing sample was made of peripheral blood. All receptors derive from a man between 70 and 80 years old with acute or convalescent COVID-19.

In this sample, this clone turned up a few times. V gene TRBV7-8 combines with J gene TRBJ1-2; 8 nucleotides match TRBD1. Germline CDR1 and CDR2: SGHVS and FQNEAQ. With 3 bases clipped from V and 0 bases from J, the junction kept 0 bases outside the gene matches. The CDR3 length is 14 residues. For the CDR3, the DNA is TGTGCCAGCAGCTTGGGACAGGCTAACTATGGCTACACCTTC. Translated: CASSLGQANYGYTF.

The chain has TRBV11-2 and TRBJ1-2, with D possibly matching TRBD1 (5 bases). V lost 1 base to trimming and J lost 7 bases, with 16 bases between them. CDR1 and CDR2 (germline): SGHAT, FQNNGV. This CDR3 has 15 amino acids. The chain's CDR3 is CASSLVLGPLVGYTF. CDR3 sequence (DNA): TGTGCCAGCAGCTTAGTTCTGGGGCCCTTGGTTGGCTACACCTTC.

The chain joins TRBV7-2 to TRBJ2-3; D is possibly TRBD2 (7 bases). CDR3 length equals 15 residues. In germline, CDR1 is SGHTA, CDR2 FQGNSA. The V end was cut by 2 bases, the J end by 3 bases, with 12 bases between. CDR3 sequence reads: CASSLRGAGTDTQYF. CDR3 coding DNA: TGTGCCAGCAGCTTACGGGGGGCTGGGACAGATACGCAGTATTTT.

The chain is built from TRBV7-3 and TRBJ1-1; tentative D call: TRBD1 (6 bases). The CDR3 has 13 amino acids. CDR1 SGHTA and CDR2 FQGTGA come from the germline V gene. Between the trimmed V and J ends, which lost 5 bases and 1 base, there was a span of 8 bases. This CDR3 reads CASSGQPNTEAFF. CDR3 coding DNA: TGTGCCAGCAGCGGACAGCCGAACACTGAAGCTTTCTTT.

The chain is built from TRBV7-9 and TRBJ1-6; D is unresolved. V lost 3 bases and J lost 7, with 10 bases in between. In germline, CDR1 is SEHNR, CDR2 FQNEAQ (reference sequence). The CDR3 consists of 14 residues. The CDR3 DNA reads as TGTGCCAGCAGCTTTGTACAAACGAATTCACCCCTCCACTTT. This gives the protein CASSFVQTNSPLHF.

This clone was recorded once. This rearrangement joins TRBV4-2 to TRBJ1-3; 7 bases agree with TRBD1. Germline V gene data show CDR1 as LGHNA and CDR2 as YNFKEQ. The trim removed 5 bases at V and 3 bases at J, leaving 10 bases unmatched. The CDR3 is 16 amino acids. The CDR3 protein is CASSAPGGGGGNTIYF. In DNA, the CDR3 is TGTGCCAGCAGCGCGCCAGGGGGAGGTGGTGGAAACACCATATATTTT.

This clone was picked up a small number of times. Relative to the germline gene, one junction end is altered; a read error may explain this. This chain joins TRBV4-3 and TRBJ1-1, with D possibly matching TRBD1 (5 bases). The CDR3 is 13 residues long. Germline CDR1 is LGHNA and CDR2 is YSLEER. The CDR3: CASSQEFQGSVVF. CDR3 DNA: TGCGCCAGCAGCCAAGAATTTCAGGGCAGCGTAGTCTTT.

The chain carries TRBV3-1 (or the pseudogene TRBV3-2) and TRBJ1-2; the D gene is possibly TRBD1 (5 bases). Trimming cost V 4 bases and J 5 bases, with 20 bases left between them. This CDR3 comprises 16 residues. Germline V gene lookup returns CDR1 LGHDT and CDR2 YNNKEL (reference sequence). The CDR3 spells CASSPSKTPGVYGYTF. The CDR3 coding sequence is TGTGCCAGCAGCCCTTCTAAGACACCGGGGGTATATGGCTACACCTTC.

The gene calls are TRBV6-2 or TRBV6-3 and TRBJ1-6; unclear D gene. Germline lookup yields CDR1 MNHEY and CDR2 SVGEGT. The V end was cut by 6 bases, the J end by 3 bases, with 12 bases between. The CDR3 totals 15 residues. As DNA, the CDR3 is TGTGCCAGCAGCCTAGGAGTGGGCTATAATTCACCCCTCCACTTT. Protein sequence: CASSLGVGYNSPLHF.

To note about this clone: This sample includes further DNA sequences coding for the same CDR3. CDR3 sequence: CASSMGSFTDTQYF. CDR3 DNA sequence: TGTGCCAGTAGTATGGGCAGCTTCACAGATACGCAGTATTTT. The rearrangement links TRBV19 to TRBJ2-3; D not certain. Germline CDR1 LNHDA, CDR2 SQIVND (reference sequence). The CDR3 is 14 amino acids. The germline V and J ends were trimmed by 3 bases and 2 bases, with 9 bases remaining between them. The whole variable domain, remainder taken from reference TRBV19 and TRBJ2-3, is DGGITQSPKYLFRKEGQNVTLSCEQNLNHDAMYWYRQDPGQGLRLIYYSQIVNDFQKGDIAEGYSVSREKKESFPLTVTSAQKNPTAFYLCASSMGSFTDTQYFGPGTRLTVL.

The V call is TRBV19, the J call TRBJ2-7; D is perhaps TRBD1 (6 bases). The germline V and J ends were trimmed by 4 bases and 2 bases, with 12 bases remaining between them. CDR1 and CDR2 (germline): LNHDA, SQIVND (reference sequence). The CDR3 length is 14 residues. DNA of the CDR3: TGTGCCAGTAGTAGCCGGGACACAGCCTACGAGCAGTACTTC. Protein sequence: CASSSRDTAYEQYF.

The V and J genes are TRBV6-4 and TRBJ2-1; 8 nucleotides line up with TRBD2. The germline V gene encodes CDR1 MRHNA and CDR2 SNTAGT. J lost 6 bases, V lost 0 bases, and 7 bases had no gene match. This CDR3 comprises 16 residues. CDR3 sequence (DNA): TGTGCCAGCAGTGACTCGTTCCGGGGGGGGCCCAATGAGCAGTTCTTC. It specifies CASSDSFRGGPNEQFF.

This sequence joins TRBV6-5 and TRBJ1-1, with unresolved D. Trimming took off 2 bases at V and 2 bases at J, with 6 bases between the two ends. This CDR3 has 13 amino acids. CDR1 and CDR2 (germline): MNHEY, SVGAGI. CDR3 DNA sequence: TGTGCCAGCAGTTACCAAATCAACACTGAAGCTTTCTTT. It yields the protein CASSYQINTEAFF.

V is TRBV2 and J is TRBJ1-2; 8 nucleotides align to TRBD1. The length of the CDR3 is 15 residues. J gave up 6 bases and V 6 bases, and 12 bases lay outside the gene matches. In germline, CDR1 is SNHLY, CDR2 FYNNEI. CDR3 in amino acids: CASSLKAGGMNGYTF. Written as DNA, the CDR3 is TGTGCCAGCAGCCTCAAGGCAGGGGGCATGAATGGCTACACCTTC.

The rearrangement uses TRBV29-1 and TRBJ1-2; no clear D. V was cut by 6 bases and J by 0 bases, with 11 bases left in between. The CDR3 is made up of 13 amino acids. Germline values: CDR1 SQVTM, CDR2 ANQGSEA. CDR3 loop: CSVRGQANYGYTF. For the CDR3, the DNA is TGCAGCGTCAGAGGGCAAGCTAACTATGGCTACACCTTC.

This clone was found a few times. This chain uses TRBV5-1 with TRBJ1-3; 9 bases map to TRBD1. The germline V gene encodes CDR1 SGHRS and CDR2 YFSETQ. V lost 3 bases, J lost 2 bases, and 6 bases stayed unmatched. The CDR3 consists of 16 residues. CDR3 sequence reads: CASSWDRVSTGNTIYF. The CDR3 DNA reads as TGCGCCAGCAGCTGGGACAGGGTTTCGACTGGAAACACCATATATTTT.

The rearrangement links TRBV7-2 to TRBJ2-3; 8 bases agree with TRBD2. The V and J ends lost 1 base and 3 bases, in that order; junction bases with no gene match: 12. The germline gives CDR1 SGHTA, CDR2 FQGNSA. CDR3 length: 18 residues. This CDR3 reads CASSLGRGGWVFTDTQYF. The CDR3 DNA sequence: TGTGCCAGCAGCTTAGGACGGGGGGGCTGGGTTTTTACAGATACGCAGTATTTT. Full variable domain (missing parts from reference TRBV7-2 and TRBJ2-3): GAGVSQSPSNKVTEKGKDVELRCDPISGHTALYWYRQSLGQGLEFLIYFQGNSAPDKSGLPSDRFSAERTGGSVSTLTIQRTQQEDSAVYLCASSLGRGGWVFTDTQYFGPGTRLTVL.

V usage is TRBV19 and J usage is TRBJ1-5; 9 bases are a match to TRBD1. V was clipped by 9 bases and J by 6 bases; unmatched bases: 6. The CDR3 consists of 13 residues. The V gene's germline CDR1 is LNHDA and CDR2 SQIVND (reference sequence). In nucleotides, the CDR3 is TGTGCCAGCAAGGACAGGGGCGGTCAGCCCCAGCATTTT. Amino acid sequence: CASKDRGGQPQHF.

This chain connects TRBV9 to TRBJ1-1; D not certain. This CDR3 has 14 residues. Germline V gene data show CDR1 as SGDLS and CDR2 as YYNGEE. Trimming took 0 bases from V and 1 from J, leaving 7 bases between them. The CDR3 protein is CASSVDPWNTEAFF. The CDR3 DNA is TGTGCCAGCAGCGTAGATCCATGGAACACTGAAGCTTTCTTT.